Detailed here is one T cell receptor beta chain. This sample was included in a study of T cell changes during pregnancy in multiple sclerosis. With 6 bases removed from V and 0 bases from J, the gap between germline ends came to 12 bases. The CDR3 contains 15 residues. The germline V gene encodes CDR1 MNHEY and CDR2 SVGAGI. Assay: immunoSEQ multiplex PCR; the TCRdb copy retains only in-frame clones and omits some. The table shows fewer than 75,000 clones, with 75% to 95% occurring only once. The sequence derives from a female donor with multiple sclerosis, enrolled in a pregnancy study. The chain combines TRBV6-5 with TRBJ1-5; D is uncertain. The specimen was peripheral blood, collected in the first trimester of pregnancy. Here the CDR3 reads CASRKREDSNQPQHF. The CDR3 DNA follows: TGTGCCAGCAGAAAACGGGAGGATAGCAATCAGCCCCAGCATTTT.